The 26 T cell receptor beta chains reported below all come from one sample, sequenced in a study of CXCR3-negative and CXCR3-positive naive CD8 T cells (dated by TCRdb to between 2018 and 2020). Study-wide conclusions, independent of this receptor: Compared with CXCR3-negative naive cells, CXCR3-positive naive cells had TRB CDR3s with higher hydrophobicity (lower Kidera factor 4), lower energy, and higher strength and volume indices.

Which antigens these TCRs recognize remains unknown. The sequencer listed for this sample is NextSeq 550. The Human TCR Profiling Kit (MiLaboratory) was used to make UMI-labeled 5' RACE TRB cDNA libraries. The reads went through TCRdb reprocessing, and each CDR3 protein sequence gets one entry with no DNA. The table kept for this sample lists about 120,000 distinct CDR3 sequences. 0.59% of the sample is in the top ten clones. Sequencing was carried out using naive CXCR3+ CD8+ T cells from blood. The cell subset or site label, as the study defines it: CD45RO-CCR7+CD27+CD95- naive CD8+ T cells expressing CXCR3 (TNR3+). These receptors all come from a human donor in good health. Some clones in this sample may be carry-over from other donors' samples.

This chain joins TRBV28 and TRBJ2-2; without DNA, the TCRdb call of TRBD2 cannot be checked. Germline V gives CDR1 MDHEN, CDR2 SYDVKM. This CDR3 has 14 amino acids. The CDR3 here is CASGGLLNTGELFF.

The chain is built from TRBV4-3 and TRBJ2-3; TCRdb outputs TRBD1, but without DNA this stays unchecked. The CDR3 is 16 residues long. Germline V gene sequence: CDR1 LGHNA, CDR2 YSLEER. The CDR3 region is CASSQEWDRITDTQYF.

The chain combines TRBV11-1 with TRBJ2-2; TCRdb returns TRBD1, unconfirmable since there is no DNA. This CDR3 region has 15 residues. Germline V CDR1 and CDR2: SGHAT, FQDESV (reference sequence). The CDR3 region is CASSPSTGEAGELFF.

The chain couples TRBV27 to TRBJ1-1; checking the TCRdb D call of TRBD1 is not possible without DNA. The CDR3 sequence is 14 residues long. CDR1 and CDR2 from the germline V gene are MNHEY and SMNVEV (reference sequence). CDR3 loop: CASNPRGLNTEAFF.

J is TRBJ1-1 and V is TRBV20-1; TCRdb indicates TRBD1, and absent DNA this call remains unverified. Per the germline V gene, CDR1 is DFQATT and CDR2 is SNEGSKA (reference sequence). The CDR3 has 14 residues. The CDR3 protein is CSAWGDRGNTEAFF.

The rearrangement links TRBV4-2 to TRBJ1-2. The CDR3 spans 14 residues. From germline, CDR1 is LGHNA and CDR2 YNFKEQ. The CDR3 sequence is CASSQAVGSYGYTF.

The CDR3 sequence is CASSLDRGGSTEAFF. V gene TRBV5-1 combines with J gene TRBJ1-1. Germline V gene data show CDR1 as SGHRS and CDR2 as YFSETQ. The CDR3 consists of 15 residues.

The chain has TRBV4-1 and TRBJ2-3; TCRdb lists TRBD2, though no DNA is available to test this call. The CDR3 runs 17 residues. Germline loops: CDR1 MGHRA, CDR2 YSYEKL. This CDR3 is CASSQDSGVVGTDTQYF.

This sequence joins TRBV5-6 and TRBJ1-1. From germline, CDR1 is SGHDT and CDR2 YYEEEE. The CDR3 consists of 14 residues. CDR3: CASSLVQKNTEAFF.

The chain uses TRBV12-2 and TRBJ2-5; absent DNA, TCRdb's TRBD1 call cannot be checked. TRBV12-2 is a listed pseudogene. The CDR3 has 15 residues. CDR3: CASRLNRVSLGSQYF.

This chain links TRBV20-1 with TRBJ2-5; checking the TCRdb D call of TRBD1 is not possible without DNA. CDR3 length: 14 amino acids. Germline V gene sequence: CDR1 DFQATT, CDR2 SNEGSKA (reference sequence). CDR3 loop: CSGGDRGLLETQYF.

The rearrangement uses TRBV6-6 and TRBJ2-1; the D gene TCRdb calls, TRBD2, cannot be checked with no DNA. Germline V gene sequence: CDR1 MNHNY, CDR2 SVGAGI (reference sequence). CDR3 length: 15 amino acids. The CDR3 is CASSYRWEGDNEQFF.

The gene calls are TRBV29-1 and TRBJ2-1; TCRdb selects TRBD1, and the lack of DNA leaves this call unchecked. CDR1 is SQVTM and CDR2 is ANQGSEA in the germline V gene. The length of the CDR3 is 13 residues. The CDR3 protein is CSVEDEGDAEQFF.

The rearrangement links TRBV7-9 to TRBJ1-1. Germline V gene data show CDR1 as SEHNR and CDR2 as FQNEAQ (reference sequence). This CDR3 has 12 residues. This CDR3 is CAGSEGWTEAFF.

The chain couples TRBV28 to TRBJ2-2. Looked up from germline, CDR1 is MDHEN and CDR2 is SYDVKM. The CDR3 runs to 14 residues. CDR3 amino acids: CASSHQKNTGELFF.

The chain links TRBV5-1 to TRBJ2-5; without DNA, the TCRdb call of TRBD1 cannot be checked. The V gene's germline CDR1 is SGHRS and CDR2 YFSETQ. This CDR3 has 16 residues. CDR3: CASSPRTGSPPETQYF. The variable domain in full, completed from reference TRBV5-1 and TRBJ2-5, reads KAGVTQTPRYLIKTRGQQVTLSCSPISGHRSVSWYQQTPGQGLQFLFEYFSETQRNKGNFPGRFSGRQFSNSRSEMNVSTLELGDSALYLCASSPRTGSPPETQYFGPGTRLLVL.

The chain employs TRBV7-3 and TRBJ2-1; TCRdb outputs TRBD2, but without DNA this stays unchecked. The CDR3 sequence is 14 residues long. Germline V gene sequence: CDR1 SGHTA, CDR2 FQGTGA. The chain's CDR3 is CASKEGLGVNEQFF.

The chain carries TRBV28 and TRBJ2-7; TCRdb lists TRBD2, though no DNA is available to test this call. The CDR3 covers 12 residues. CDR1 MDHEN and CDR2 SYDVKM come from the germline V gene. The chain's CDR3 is CASSLREYEQYF.

CDR3 residues: CASSHSGFYEQYF. The chain uses TRBV23-1 and TRBJ2-7. TRBV23-1 is flagged as an ORF with uncertain function. The CDR3 runs to 13 residues.

The CDR3 protein is CASSLSGEGSSPLHF. This chain uses TRBV28 with TRBJ1-6; the TRBD1 assignment by TCRdb is unverifiable without DNA. Germline loops: CDR1 MDHEN, CDR2 SYDVKM. The CDR3 loop spans 15 amino acids.

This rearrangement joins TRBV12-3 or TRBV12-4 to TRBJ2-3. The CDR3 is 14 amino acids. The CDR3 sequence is CASSLWSSEDTQYF.

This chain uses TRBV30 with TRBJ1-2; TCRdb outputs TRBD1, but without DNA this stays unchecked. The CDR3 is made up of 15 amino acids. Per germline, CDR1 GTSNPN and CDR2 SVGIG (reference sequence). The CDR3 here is CALSGTGATGDGYTF.

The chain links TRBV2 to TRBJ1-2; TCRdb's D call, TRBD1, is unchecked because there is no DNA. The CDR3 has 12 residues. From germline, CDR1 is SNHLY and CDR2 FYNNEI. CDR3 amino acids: CATEQGANGYTF.

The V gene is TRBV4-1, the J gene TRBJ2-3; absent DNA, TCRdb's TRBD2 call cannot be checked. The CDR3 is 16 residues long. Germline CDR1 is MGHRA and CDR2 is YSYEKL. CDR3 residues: CASRDWDSKTGDTQYF.

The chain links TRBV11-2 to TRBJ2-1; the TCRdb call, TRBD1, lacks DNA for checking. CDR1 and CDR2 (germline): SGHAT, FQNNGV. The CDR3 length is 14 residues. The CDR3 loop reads CASESGTIYNEQFF. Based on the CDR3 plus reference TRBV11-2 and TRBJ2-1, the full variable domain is EAGVAQSPRYKIIEKRQSVAFWCNPISGHATLYWYQQILGQGPKLLIQFQNNGVVDDSQLPKDRFSAERLKGVDSTLKIQPAKLEDSAVYLCASESGTIYNEQFFGPGTRLTVL.

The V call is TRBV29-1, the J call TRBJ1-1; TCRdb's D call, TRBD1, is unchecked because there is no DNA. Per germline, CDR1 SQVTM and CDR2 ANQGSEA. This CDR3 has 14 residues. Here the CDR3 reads CSVTPDGGPSEAFF.